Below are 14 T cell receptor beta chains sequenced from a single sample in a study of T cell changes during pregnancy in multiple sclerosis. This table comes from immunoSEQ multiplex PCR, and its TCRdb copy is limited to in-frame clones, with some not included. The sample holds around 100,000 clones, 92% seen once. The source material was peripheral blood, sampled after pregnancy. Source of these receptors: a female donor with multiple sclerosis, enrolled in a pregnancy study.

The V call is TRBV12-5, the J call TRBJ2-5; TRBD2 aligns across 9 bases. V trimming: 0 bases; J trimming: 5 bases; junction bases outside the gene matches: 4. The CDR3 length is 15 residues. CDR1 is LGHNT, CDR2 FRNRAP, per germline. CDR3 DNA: TGTGCTAGTGGTTTGGTGGCGGGGGGGCGTGAGACCCAGTACTTC. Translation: CASGLVAGGRETQYF.

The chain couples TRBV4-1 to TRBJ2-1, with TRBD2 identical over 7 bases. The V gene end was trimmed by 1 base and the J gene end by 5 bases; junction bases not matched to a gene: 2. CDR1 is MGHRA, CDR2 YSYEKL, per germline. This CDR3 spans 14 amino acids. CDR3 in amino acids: CASSQGTSNNEQFF. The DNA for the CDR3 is TGCGCCAGCAGCCAAGGGACTAGTAACAATGAGCAGTTCTTC.

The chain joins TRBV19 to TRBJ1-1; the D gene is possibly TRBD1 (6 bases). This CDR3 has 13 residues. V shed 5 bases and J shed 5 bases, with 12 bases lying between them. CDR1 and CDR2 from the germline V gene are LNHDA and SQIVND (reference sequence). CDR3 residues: CASSAQGGTEAFF. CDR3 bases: TGTGCCAGTAGTGCACAGGGAGGGACTGAAGCTTTCTTT.

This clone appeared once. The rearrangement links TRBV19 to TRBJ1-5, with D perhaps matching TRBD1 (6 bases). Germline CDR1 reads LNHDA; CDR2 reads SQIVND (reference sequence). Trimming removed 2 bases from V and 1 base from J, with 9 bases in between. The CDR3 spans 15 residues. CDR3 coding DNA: TGTGCCAGTAGTATACAGGGGTCGAGCAATCAGCCCCAGCATTTT. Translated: CASSIQGSSNQPQHF.

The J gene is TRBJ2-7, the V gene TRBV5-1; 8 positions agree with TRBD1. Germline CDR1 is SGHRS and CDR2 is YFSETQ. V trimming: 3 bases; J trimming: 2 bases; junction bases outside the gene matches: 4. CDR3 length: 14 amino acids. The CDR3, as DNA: TGCGCCAGCAGCTGGACACAGGGGGCCTACGAGCAGTACTTC. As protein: CASSWTQGAYEQYF. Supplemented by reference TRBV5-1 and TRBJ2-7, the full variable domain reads KAGVTQTPRYLIKTRGQQVTLSCSPISGHRSVSWYQQTPGQGLQFLFEYFSETQRNKGNFPGRFSGRQFSNSRSEMNVSTLELGDSALYLCASSWTQGAYEQYFGPGTRLTVT.

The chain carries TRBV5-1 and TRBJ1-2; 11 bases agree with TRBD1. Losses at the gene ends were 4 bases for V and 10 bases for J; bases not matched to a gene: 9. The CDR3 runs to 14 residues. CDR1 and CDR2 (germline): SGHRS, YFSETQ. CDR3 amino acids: CASSQNPGQGDYTF. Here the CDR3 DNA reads TGCGCCAGCAGCCAAAACCCGGGACAGGGGGACTACACCTTC.

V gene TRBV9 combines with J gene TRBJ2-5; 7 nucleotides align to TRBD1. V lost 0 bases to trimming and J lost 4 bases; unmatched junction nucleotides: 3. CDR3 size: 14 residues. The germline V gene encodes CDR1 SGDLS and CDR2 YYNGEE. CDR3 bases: TGTGCCAGCAGCGTAGTCGACAGGGCAGAGACCCAGTACTTC. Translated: CASSVVDRAETQYF.

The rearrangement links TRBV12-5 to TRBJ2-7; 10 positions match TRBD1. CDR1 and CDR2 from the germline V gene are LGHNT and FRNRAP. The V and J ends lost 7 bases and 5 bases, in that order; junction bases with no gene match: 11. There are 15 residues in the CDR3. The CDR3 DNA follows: TGTGCTAGTGAACCAAGGGGACAGGGGATCCACGAGCAGTACTTC. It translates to CASEPRGQGIHEQYF.

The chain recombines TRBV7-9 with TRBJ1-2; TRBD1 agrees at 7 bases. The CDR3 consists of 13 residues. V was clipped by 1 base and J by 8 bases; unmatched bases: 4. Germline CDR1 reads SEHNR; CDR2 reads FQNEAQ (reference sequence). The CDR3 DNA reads TGTGCCAGCAGCTTAGGAGACAGGGACGGCTACACCTTC. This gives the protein CASSLGDRDGYTF.

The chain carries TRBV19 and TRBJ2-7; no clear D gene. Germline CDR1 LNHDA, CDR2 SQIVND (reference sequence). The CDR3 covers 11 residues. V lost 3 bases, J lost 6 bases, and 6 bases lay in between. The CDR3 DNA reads TGTGCCAGTAGTATTTTCGGCGAGCAGTACTTC. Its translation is CASSIFGEQYF.

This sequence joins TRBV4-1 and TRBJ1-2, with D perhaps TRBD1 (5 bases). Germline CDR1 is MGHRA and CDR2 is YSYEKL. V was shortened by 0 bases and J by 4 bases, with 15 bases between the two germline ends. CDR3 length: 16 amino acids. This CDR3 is CASSQDFGQGSYGYTF. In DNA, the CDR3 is TGCGCCAGCAGCCAAGATTTTGGCCAGGGCTCCTATGGCTACACCTTC.

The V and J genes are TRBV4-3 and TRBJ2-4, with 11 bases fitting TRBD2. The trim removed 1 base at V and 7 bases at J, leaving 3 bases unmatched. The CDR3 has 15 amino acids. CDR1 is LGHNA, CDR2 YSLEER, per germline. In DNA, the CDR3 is TGCGCCAGCAGCCAAGTTAGCGGGGGGGCCAACATTCAGTACTTC. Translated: CASSQVSGGANIQYF.

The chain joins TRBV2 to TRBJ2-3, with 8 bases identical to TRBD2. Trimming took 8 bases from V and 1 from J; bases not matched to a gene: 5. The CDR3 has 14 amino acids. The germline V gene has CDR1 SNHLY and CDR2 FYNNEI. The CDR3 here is CASYIAGRTDTQYF. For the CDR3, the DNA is TGTGCCAGCTATATAGCGGGGCGCACAGATACGCAGTATTTT.

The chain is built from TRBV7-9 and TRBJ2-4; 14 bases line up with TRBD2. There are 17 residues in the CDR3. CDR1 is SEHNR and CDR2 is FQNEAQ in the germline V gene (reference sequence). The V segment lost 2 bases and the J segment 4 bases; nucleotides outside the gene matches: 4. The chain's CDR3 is CASSLPGLAGVKNIQYF. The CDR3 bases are TGTGCCAGCAGCTTACCGGGACTAGCGGGAGTAAAAAACATTCAGTACTTC.